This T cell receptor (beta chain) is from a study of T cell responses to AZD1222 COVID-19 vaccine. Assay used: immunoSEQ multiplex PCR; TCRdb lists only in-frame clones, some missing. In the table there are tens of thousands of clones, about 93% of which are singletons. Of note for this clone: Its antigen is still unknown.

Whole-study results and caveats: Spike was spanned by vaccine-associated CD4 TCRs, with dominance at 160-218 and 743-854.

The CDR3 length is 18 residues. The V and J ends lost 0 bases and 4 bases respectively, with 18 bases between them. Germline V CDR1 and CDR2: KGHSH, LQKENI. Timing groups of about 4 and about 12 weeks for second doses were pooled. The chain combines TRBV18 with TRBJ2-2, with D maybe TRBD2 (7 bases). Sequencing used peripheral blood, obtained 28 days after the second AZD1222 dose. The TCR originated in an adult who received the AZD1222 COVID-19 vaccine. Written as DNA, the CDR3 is TGTGCCAGCTCACCACCGACCCGACGGGGGGCTGGCACCGGGGAGCTGTTTTTT. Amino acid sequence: CASSPPTRRGAGTGELFF.